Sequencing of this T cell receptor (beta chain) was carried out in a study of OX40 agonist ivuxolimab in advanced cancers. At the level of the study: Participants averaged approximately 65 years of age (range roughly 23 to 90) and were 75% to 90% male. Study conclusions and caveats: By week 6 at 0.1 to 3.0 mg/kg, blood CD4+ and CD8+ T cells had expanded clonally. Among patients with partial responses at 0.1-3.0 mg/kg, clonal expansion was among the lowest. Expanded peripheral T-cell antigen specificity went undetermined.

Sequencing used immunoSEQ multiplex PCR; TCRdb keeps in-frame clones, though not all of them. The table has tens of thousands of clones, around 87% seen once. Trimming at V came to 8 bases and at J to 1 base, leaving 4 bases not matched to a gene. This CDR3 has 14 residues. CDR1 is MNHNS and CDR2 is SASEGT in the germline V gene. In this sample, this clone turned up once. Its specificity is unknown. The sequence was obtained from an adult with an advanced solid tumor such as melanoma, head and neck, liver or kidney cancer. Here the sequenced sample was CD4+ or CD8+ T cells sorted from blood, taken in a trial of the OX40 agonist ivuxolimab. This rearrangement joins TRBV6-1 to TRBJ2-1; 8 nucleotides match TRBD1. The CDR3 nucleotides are TGTGCCAGCGGGCGGGACAGGTCCTACAATGAGCAGTTCTTC. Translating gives CASGRDRSYNEQFF.